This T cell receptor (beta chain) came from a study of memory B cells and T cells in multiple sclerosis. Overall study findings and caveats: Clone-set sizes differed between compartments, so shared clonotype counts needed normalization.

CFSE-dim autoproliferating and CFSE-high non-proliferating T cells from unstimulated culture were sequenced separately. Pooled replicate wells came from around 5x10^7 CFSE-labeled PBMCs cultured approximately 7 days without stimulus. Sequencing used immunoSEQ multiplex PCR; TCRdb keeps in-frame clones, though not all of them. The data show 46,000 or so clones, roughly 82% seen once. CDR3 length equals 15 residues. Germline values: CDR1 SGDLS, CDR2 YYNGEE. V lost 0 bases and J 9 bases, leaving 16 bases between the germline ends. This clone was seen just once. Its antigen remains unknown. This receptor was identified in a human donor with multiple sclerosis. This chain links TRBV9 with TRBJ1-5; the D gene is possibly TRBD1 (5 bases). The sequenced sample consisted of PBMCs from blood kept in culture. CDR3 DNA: TGTGCCAGCAGCGTAGACGGCAGGGAGCTTTTGCCCCAGCATTTT. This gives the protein CASSVDGRELLPQHF.